Presented here are 7 T cell receptor beta chains from one specimen sequenced in a study of T cell repertoires in cytomegalovirus infection. TCRdb analysed the reads with MiXCR anew, one entry per CDR3 protein. This repertoire shows more than 650,000 distinct CDR3 sequences, about 40% found once; its top ten account for about 2.8%. Specimen: PBMCs. The origin of the receptors is a human donor in good health (CMV status not recorded). Some clones in this sample may be carry-over from other donors' samples.

This clonotype was seen a few times. The rearrangement uses TRBV5-1 and TRBJ2-1; TRBD1 agrees at 7 bases. Germline V gene lookup returns CDR1 SGHRS and CDR2 YFSETQ. V lost 4 bases, J lost 4 bases, and 8 bases stayed unmatched. The CDR3 has 15 amino acids. The CDR3 sequence is CASSRGDSQYNEQFF. DNA for the CDR3: TGCGCCAGCAGCCGTGGGGACAGCCAGTACAATGAGCAGTTCTTC.

The chain has TRBV20-1 and TRBJ1-5; D is unresolved. V gave up 1 base and J gave up 7 bases, with 8 bases separating them. Germline V gene lookup returns CDR1 DFQATT and CDR2 SNEGSKA (reference sequence). The CDR3 is made up of 12 amino acids. In nucleotides, the CDR3 is TGCAGTGCTAGAGGTAGAAGACAGCCCCAGCATTTT. Its translation: CSARGRRQPQHF.

This clonotype has just a few counts. The chain has TRBV5-1 and TRBJ1-2; TRBD1 matches at 7 bases. V lost 4 bases to trimming and J lost 0 bases; unmatched junction nucleotides: 9. Germline assignment: CDR1 SGHRS and CDR2 YFSETQ. This CDR3 contains 16 residues. This CDR3 reads CASSTGTALPNYGYTF. The DNA for the CDR3 is TGCGCCAGCAGCACCGGGACAGCGCTGCCTAACTATGGCTACACCTTC.

V gene TRBV28 combines with J gene TRBJ1-6, with D tentatively TRBD1 (5 bases). Germline loops: CDR1 MDHEN, CDR2 SYDVKM. The CDR3 runs to 15 residues. Trimming pared 1 base from V and 5 bases from J, leaving 9 bases between. DNA of the CDR3: TGTGCCAGCAGTTTATTCCAGGGCAATAATTCACCCCTCCACTTT. The encoded protein is CASSLFQGNNSPLHF.

This clonotype was counted only a few times. The rearrangement links TRBV6-1 to TRBJ2-7; possibly TRBD2 for D (5 bases). Trimming stripped 8 bases from V and 5 bases from J, with 10 bases between. The CDR3 spans 11 residues. Germline V gives CDR1 MNHNS, CDR2 SASEGT. DNA of the CDR3: TGTGCCAGCTCTAGCTTGGACGAGCAGTACTTC. Residues: CASSSLDEQYF.

The V and J genes are TRBV28 and TRBJ1-6; D is unresolved. V was trimmed by 4 bases and J by 0 bases, leaving 7 bases between them. The CDR3 loop spans 15 amino acids. Per the germline V gene, CDR1 is MDHEN and CDR2 is SYDVKM. This CDR3 is CASSSLDSYNSPLHF. In nucleotides, the CDR3 is TGTGCCAGCAGTTCATTAGACTCCTATAATTCACCCCTCCACTTT.

DNA for the CDR3: TGTGCCAGCAGTTACAGAGTTTACAGGGGAGGCACTGAAGCTTTCTTT. Translated: CASSYRVYRGGTEAFF. The V and J genes are TRBV6-5 and TRBJ1-1, with 7 bases identical to TRBD1. CDR1 and CDR2 from the germline V gene are MNHEY and SVGAGI. Unmatched junction bases numbered 10, after V lost 2 bases and J lost 4 bases. There are 16 residues in the CDR3.